What follows are 5 T cell receptor beta chains derived from one specimen sequenced in a study of cytomegalovirus exposure and HLA in healthy donors. A multiplex PCR was run with 60 Vbeta primers and 13 Jbeta primers. TCRdb keeps only in-frame clones here, not all; method: immunoSEQ multiplex PCR. The sample table sets out about 74,000 clones. The sequencing input was PBMCs. These receptors were taken from a female donor in good health and CMV-seropositive.

The chain employs TRBV7-2 and TRBJ2-3; a weak D match, TRBD2 (5 bases). With 1 base removed from V and 6 bases from J, the gap between germline ends came to 11 bases. Germline V gives CDR1 SGHTA, CDR2 FQGNSA. This CDR3 has 14 residues. In nucleotides, the CDR3 is TGTGCCAGCAGCTTAGACGACCAGCGGGATACGCAGTATTTT. Residues: CASSLDDQRDTQYF.

The chain carries TRBV6-1 and TRBJ2-3, with 8 bases fitting TRBD1. J lost 8 bases, V lost 8 bases, and 9 bases had no gene match. In germline, CDR1 is MNHNS, CDR2 SASEGT. This CDR3 spans 13 amino acids. The CDR3 DNA reads TGTGCCAGCTACGGGACAGGCCTCGGTACGCAGTATTTT. Translated, it gives CASYGTGLGTQYF.

This chain joins TRBV11-2 and TRBJ2-7; possible D gene TRBD2, 5 bases. The CDR3 sequence is 14 residues long. V dropped 1 base and J dropped 2 bases, with 9 bases sitting between them. CDR1 is SGHAT, CDR2 FQNNGV, per germline. CDR3: CASSLGTGTYEQYF. The DNA for the CDR3 is TGTGCCAGCAGCTTAGGGACGGGGACCTACGAGCAGTACTTC.

This chain connects TRBV6-6 to TRBJ2-7; no firm D call. V gave up 1 base and J gave up 7 bases, with 8 bases separating them. Germline CDR1 reads MNHNY; CDR2 reads SVGAGI (reference sequence). The CDR3 totals 12 residues. CDR3 amino acids: CASSYFPGEQYF. CDR3 sequence (DNA): TGTGCCAGCAGTTACTTCCCCGGGGAGCAGTACTTC.

In DNA, the CDR3 is TGCGCCAGCAGCCAAGCGAAGGGCGTACAGGGGAAAGTCGCAGATACGCAGTATTTT. This codes for CASSQAKGVQGKVADTQYF. The V call is TRBV4-3, the J call TRBJ2-3, with 7 bases matching TRBD1. V trimming: 1 base; J trimming: 4 bases; junction bases outside the gene matches: 17. Germline-derived CDR1 and CDR2 are LGHNA and YSLEER. This CDR3 has 19 residues.